One and the same sample provided the 9 T cell receptor beta chains below, sequenced in a study of cytomegalovirus exposure and HLA in healthy donors. Use of 60 Vbeta and 13 Jbeta primers characterized the PCR. Method: immunoSEQ multiplex PCR; TCRdb's copy keeps in-frame clones and lacks some. The sample comprises about 130,000 clones, about four fifths of which are singletons, and about 4.4% rests with the top ten. Sequenced: PBMCs. Receptors were obtained from a man between 25 and 39 years old in good health.

This clone has just a few counts. For the CDR3, the DNA is TGTGCCTGGAGTAGAAGAGCAGGTGGGGGGAATGGCAATCAGCCCCAGCATTTT. Translation gives CAWSRRAGGGNGNQPQHF. The chain carries TRBV30 and TRBJ1-5, with D possibly TRBD1 on 5 matching bases. This CDR3 has 18 residues. V dropped 2 bases and J dropped 2 bases, with 22 bases sitting between them. Per the germline V gene, CDR1 is GTSNPN and CDR2 is SVGIG (reference sequence).

The rearrangement uses TRBV30 and TRBJ1-2, with 7 bases fitting TRBD1. V shed 5 bases, J shed 5 bases, and the junction held 5 bases outside the gene matches. CDR1 and CDR2 from the germline V gene are GTSNPN and SVGIG (reference sequence). This CDR3 is 12 amino acids long. The CDR3: CAWGDSFYGYTF. CDR3 nucleotide sequence: TGTGCCTGGGGGGACAGCTTTTATGGCTACACCTTC.

The rearrangement links TRBV7-2 to TRBJ1-5; TRBD1 might be the D (6 bases). Germline V gene data show CDR1 as SGHTA and CDR2 as FQGNSA. The CDR3 spans 14 residues. The germline V and J ends were trimmed by 0 bases and 7 bases, with 10 bases remaining between them. Here the CDR3 DNA reads TGTGCCAGCAGCTTAGCGCTTAGGGGGCAGCCCCAGCATTTT. Its protein is CASSLALRGQPQHF.

The chain uses TRBV19 and TRBJ2-3, with D maybe TRBD2 (6 bases). Germline CDR1 reads LNHDA; CDR2 reads SQIVND (reference sequence). There are 15 residues in the CDR3. Trimming left V 5 bases short and J 1 base short, with 13 bases between. CDR3 loop: CASSRWSSGTDTQYF. The CDR3 DNA sequence: TGTGCCAGTAGTCGGTGGTCTAGCGGCACAGATACGCAGTATTTT. Full variable domain (rest looked up from reference TRBV19 and TRBJ2-3): DGGITQSPKYLFRKEGQNVTLSCEQNLNHDAMYWYRQDPGQGLRLIYYSQIVNDFQKGDIAEGYSVSREKKESFPLTVTSAQKNPTAFYLCASSRWSSGTDTQYFGPGTRLTVL.

V and J are TRBV19 and TRBJ1-2, with D hard to call. The CDR3 runs 13 residues. Germline lookup yields CDR1 LNHDA and CDR2 SQIVND (reference sequence). Deletions cut 6 bases from V and 4 bases from J, with 12 bases between. The DNA of the CDR3 is TGTGCCAGTAGGGGAGAAGGGAGCTATGGCTACACCTTC. This encodes CASRGEGSYGYTF.

V usage is TRBV25-1 and J usage is TRBJ2-7; the D gene is possibly TRBD2 (5 bases). The length of the CDR3 is 15 residues. Looked up from germline, CDR1 is MGHDK and CDR2 is SYGVNS. The ends were cut back, 3 bases at V and 0 bases at J, with 12 bases in the middle. Here the CDR3 DNA reads TGTGCCAGCAGTGATACCTCGGGGAGCTCCTACGAGCAGTACTTC. Encoded protein: CASSDTSGSSYEQYF.

The gene calls are TRBV7-3 and TRBJ2-7; D ambiguous. Looked up from germline, CDR1 is SGHTA and CDR2 is FQGTGA. Trimming pared 2 bases from V and 2 bases from J, leaving 7 bases between. The CDR3 has 13 residues. CDR3: CASSLPKTYEQYF. CDR3 coding DNA: TGTGCCAGCAGCTTACCTAAGACCTACGAGCAGTACTTC.

The chain is built from TRBV27 and TRBJ1-4; TRBD1 aligns across 10 bases. V trimming: 5 bases; J trimming: 5 bases; junction bases outside the gene matches: 17. Looked up from germline, CDR1 is MNHEY and CDR2 is SMNVEV (reference sequence). This CDR3 comprises 19 residues. In nucleotides, the CDR3 is TGTGCCAGCAGTAAAATGGACAGGGGGATCTTCGGTTTAAATGAAAAACTGTTTTTT. Encoded protein: CASSKMDRGIFGLNEKLFF.

The J gene is TRBJ1-4, the V gene TRBV15; the D gene is possibly TRBD1 (6 bases). Germline loops: CDR1 LNHNV, CDR2 YYDKDF (reference sequence). The CDR3 contains 17 residues. Trimming took off 6 bases at V and 2 bases at J, with 19 bases between the two ends. The CDR3 nucleotides are TGTGCCACCAGGGGTCCCAAGGGGGGGAAGACTAATGAAAAACTGTTTTTT. Protein product: CATRGPKGGKTNEKLFF.